This record concerns one T cell receptor beta chain sequence. Its antigen is not known. Germline V gene lookup returns CDR1 LNHDA and CDR2 SQIVND (reference sequence). The CDR3 extends over 14 amino acids. V was trimmed by 4 bases and J by 2 bases, leaving 12 bases between them. The PCR employed 60 Vbeta primers together with 13 Jbeta primers. TCRdb keeps only in-frame clones here, not all; method: immunoSEQ multiplex PCR. The top ten hold roughly 4% of the sample, which has about 150,000 clones, 70% to 80% seen once. This cohort consisted of healthy bone marrow donors. The sample comes from a study of cytomegalovirus exposure and HLA in healthy donors. General study points: Within an earlier analysis, most TCR beta V segments proved productive either about 87% or about 30% of the time. Relative to the approximately 700-donor mean, N-insertions were reportedly fewer in an Asian-associated ancestry cluster in a later analysis. Investigators reported 164 TCR beta chains as tied to cytomegalovirus.

The material sequenced was PBMCs. This TCR derives from a human donor in good health. The chain uses TRBV19 and TRBJ2-7; a weak D match, TRBD1 (6 bases). The CDR3 DNA reads as TGTGCCAGTAGTAGACAAGGGGGACCCTACGAGCAGTACTTC. Protein: CASSRQGGPYEQYF.